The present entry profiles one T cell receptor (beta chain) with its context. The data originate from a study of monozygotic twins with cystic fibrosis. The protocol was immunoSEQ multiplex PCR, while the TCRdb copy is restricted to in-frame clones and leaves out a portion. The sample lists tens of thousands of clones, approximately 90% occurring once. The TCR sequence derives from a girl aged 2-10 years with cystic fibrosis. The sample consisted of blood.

CDR3 nucleotide sequence: TGTGCCAGCAGCGTAGGACAGAATGGTTCACCCCTCCACTTT. Protein: CASSVGQNGSPLHF. The rearrangement links TRBV9 to TRBJ1-6, with D tentatively TRBD1 (5 bases). CDR1 and CDR2 from the germline V gene are SGDLS and YYNGEE. The CDR3 extends over 14 amino acids. Trimming pared 0 bases from V and 9 bases from J, leaving 10 bases between.